The 32 T cell receptor beta chains reported below all come from one sample, sequenced in a study of T cell responses to AZD1222 COVID-19 vaccine. Repertoires were generated with immunoSEQ multiplex PCR, while TCRdb's copy carries only in-frame clones and drops some. The repertoire holds approximately 82,000 clones, with approximately 91% as singletons. Sequencing was performed on peripheral blood, taken on day 0 of AZD1222 vaccination. Receptor source: an adult in good health.

The J gene is TRBJ1-2, the V gene TRBV2, with D tentatively TRBD1 (5 bases). Trimming stripped 6 bases from V and 4 bases from J, with 9 bases between. Germline CDR1 and CDR2: SNHLY and FYNNEI. The CDR3 is 12 residues long. CDR3 bases: TGTGCCAGCAGGGAGACAGTCTATGGCTACACCTTC. This encodes CASRETVYGYTF.

V usage is TRBV19 and J usage is TRBJ2-5; the match to TRBD1 covers 8 bases. The V segment lost 6 bases and the J segment 5 bases; nucleotides outside the gene matches: 8. The CDR3 runs to 14 residues. Germline CDR1 is LNHDA and CDR2 is SQIVND (reference sequence). Here the CDR3 reads CASRDRDGWETQYF. The CDR3 nucleotides read TGTGCCAGTAGGGACAGGGACGGATGGGAGACCCAGTACTTC.

The V gene is TRBV4-2, the J gene TRBJ2-1; 9 nucleotides line up with TRBD2. This CDR3 has 16 residues. The junction had 12 bases not matched to a gene; V was cut back by 4 bases and J by 8 bases. The V gene's germline CDR1 is LGHNA and CDR2 YNFKEQ. This chain's CDR3 is CASSPDRTSENDEQFF. The CDR3 DNA follows: TGTGCCAGCAGCCCCGACCGGACTAGCGAGAACGATGAGCAGTTCTTC.

V gene TRBV25-1 combines with J gene TRBJ2-7, with D perhaps being TRBD1 or TRBD2 (5 bases each). The CDR3 length is 14 residues. V lost 1 base, J lost 4 bases, and 11 bases lay in between. Germline V gene lookup returns CDR1 MGHDK and CDR2 SYGVNS. The DNA for the CDR3 is TGTGCCAGCAGTGAATTGGGCAGGGAGTACGAGCAGTACTTC. Its translation: CASSELGREYEQYF.

This rearrangement joins TRBV20-1 to TRBJ1-3; the D gene is possibly TRBD1 (6 bases). The V end was cut by 3 bases, the J end by 9 bases, with 9 bases between. Germline loops: CDR1 DFQATT, CDR2 SNEGSKA (reference sequence). This CDR3 contains 11 residues. DNA of the CDR3: TGCAGTGCTAGCCCACAGGGCACCATATATTTT. Protein product: CSASPQGTIYF.

This clone was recorded only once. J is TRBJ2-4 and V is TRBV4-3, with D possibly being TRBD2 (5 bases). The CDR3 has 13 residues. Trimming removed 9 bases at V and 2 bases at J, with 11 bases between. Germline V gives CDR1 LGHNA, CDR2 YSLEER. CDR3 sequence: CARGRRTKNIQYF. CDR3 coding DNA: TGCGCCAGGGGGAGAAGAACCAAAAACATTCAGTACTTC.

V usage is TRBV7-2 and J usage is TRBJ1-1; tentatively, D is TRBD1 (5 bases). This CDR3 is built from 13 residues. Trimming cost V 1 base and J 8 bases, with 11 bases left between them. From germline, CDR1 is SGHTA and CDR2 FQGNSA. DNA of the CDR3: TGTGCCAGCAGCTTAGAGGAGTGGACAGAAGCTTTCTTT. It specifies CASSLEEWTEAFF.

The rearrangement joins TRBV6-5 to TRBJ1-1; TRBD1 matches 7 bases. Germline-derived CDR1 and CDR2 are MNHEY and SVGAGI. The CDR3 is 12 amino acids. Trimming took 6 bases from V and 4 from J; bases not matched to a gene: 2. The CDR3 DNA follows: TGTGCCAGCAGCAACAGGGGCACTGAAGCTTTCTTT. Its translation: CASSNRGTEAFF.

The CDR3 sequence: CAWSTGGWNQPQHF. In nucleotides, the CDR3 is TGTGCCTGGAGTACAGGGGGATGGAATCAGCCCCAGCATTTT. The genes are TRBV30 and TRBJ1-5; 8 nucleotides line up with TRBD1. V lost 2 bases and J lost 4; bases outside the gene matches: 4. The CDR3 is 14 residues long. Germline CDR1 GTSNPN, CDR2 SVGIG (reference sequence).

The J gene is TRBJ2-7, the V gene TRBV6-5; 7 bases map to TRBD1. The junction had 3 bases not matched to a gene; V was cut back by 2 bases and J by 2 bases. CDR1 and CDR2 from the germline V gene are MNHEY and SVGAGI. The length of the CDR3 is 14 residues. CDR3 DNA sequence: TGTGCCAGCAGTTACGGGCAGGGGGCCTACGAGCAGTACTTC. It encodes CASSYGQGAYEQYF.

The chain links TRBV4-1 to TRBJ2-7, with TRBD1 as a possible D gene (6 bases). Germline V lookup: CDR1 MGHRA, CDR2 YSYEKL. Deletions cut 2 bases from V and 6 bases from J, with 11 bases between. The CDR3 is 13 residues long. The CDR3 here is CASSQPQGTEQYF. CDR3 nucleotide sequence: TGCGCCAGCAGCCAACCACAGGGTACCGAGCAGTACTTC.

The chain joins TRBV5-1 to TRBJ1-4, with TRBD1 matching over 8 bases. CDR1 is SGHRS and CDR2 is YFSETQ in the germline V gene. The CDR3 has 14 residues. The V and J ends lost 3 bases and 3 bases, in that order; junction bases with no gene match: 1. CDR3 coding DNA: TGCGCCAGCAGCTCGGGACAGGCTAATGAAAAACTGTTTTTT. It codes for CASSSGQANEKLFF.

This rearrangement joins TRBV5-1 to TRBJ1-5; possibly TRBD1 for D (6 bases). This CDR3 contains 15 residues. The germline V and J ends were trimmed by 2 bases and 3 bases, with 12 bases remaining between them. Germline CDR1 and CDR2: SGHRS and YFSETQ. The CDR3 region is CASSLQGDPNQPQHF. CDR3 bases: TGCGCCAGCAGCTTACAGGGTGATCCCAATCAGCCCCAGCATTTT.

This clone was observed a single time. The junction does not match germline at one end; this may be a read error. The chain links TRBV19 to TRBJ2-1; D is uncertain. Germline lookup yields CDR1 LNHDA and CDR2 SQIVND (reference sequence). The CDR3 is 12 residues long. The CDR3 sequence is CASSNSYNEQFF. In DNA, the CDR3 is TGTGCCAGCAGTAACTCCTACAATGAGCAGTTCTTC.

The rearrangement uses TRBV19 and TRBJ2-5; TRBD2 aligns across 9 bases. The V gene's germline CDR1 is LNHDA and CDR2 SQIVND (reference sequence). The CDR3 spans 19 residues. V dropped 6 bases and J dropped 6; count of bases not matched to a gene: 23. The CDR3 sequence: CASSSPPSAPRGGSKTQYF. CDR3 DNA sequence: TGTGCCAGTAGCTCCCCGCCGTCCGCTCCGCGGGGGGGTTCAAAGACCCAGTACTTC.

The chain is built from TRBV15 and TRBJ2-2; D is unclear. Deletions cut 1 base from V and 3 bases from J, with 6 bases between. The CDR3 has 14 residues. CDR1 LNHNV and CDR2 YYDKDF come from the germline V gene (reference sequence). CDR3 loop: CATSRVADTGELFF. The CDR3 coding sequence is TGTGCCACCAGCAGAGTGGCTGACACCGGGGAGCTGTTTTTT.

The rearrangement links TRBV5-1 to TRBJ2-5; 8 bases agree with TRBD2. V trimming: 4 bases; J trimming: 5 bases; junction bases outside the gene matches: 7. The CDR3 sequence is 14 residues long. Germline values: CDR1 SGHRS, CDR2 YFSETQ. CDR3 sequence reads: CASSQGAGGETQYF. Written as DNA, the CDR3 is TGCGCCAGCAGCCAAGGGGCGGGGGGCGAGACCCAGTACTTC.

CDR3 sequence (DNA): TGTGCCAGTAGTATAGGGGCAGGGAAGAACACCGGGGAGCTGTTTTTT. Translating gives CASSIGAGKNTGELFF. The V gene is TRBV19, the J gene TRBJ2-2; TRBD1 might be the D (5 bases). Trimming took 1 base from V and 1 from J, leaving 10 bases between them. There are 16 residues in the CDR3. From germline, CDR1 is LNHDA and CDR2 SQIVND (reference sequence).

The genes are TRBV6-5 and TRBJ2-7, with 8 bases aligning to TRBD1. With 5 bases clipped from V and 2 bases from J, the junction kept 8 bases outside the gene matches. CDR1 and CDR2 (germline): MNHEY, SVGAGI. This CDR3 has 15 amino acids. The CDR3 here is CASSTGQGRPYEQYF. CDR3 bases: TGTGCCAGCAGTACTGGACAGGGCCGCCCCTACGAGCAGTACTTC.

Comment on this clone: Other DNA sequences in the same sample also yield this CDR3. The chain carries TRBV5-1 and TRBJ2-7, with D uncertain. The ends were cut back, 0 bases at V and 3 bases at J, with 4 bases in the middle. The germline gives CDR1 SGHRS, CDR2 YFSETQ. The CDR3 contains 12 residues. CDR3 coding DNA: TGCGCCAGCAGCTTGGGGGGCTACGAGCAGTACTTC. This codes for CASSLGGYEQYF.

This clone occurred once. The rearrangement uses TRBV11-2 and TRBJ2-2; TRBD2 matches at 8 bases. V shed 1 base and J 1 base; nucleotides not matched to a gene: 11. Per germline, CDR1 SGHAT and CDR2 FQNNGV. CDR3 length: 19 amino acids. For the CDR3, the DNA is TGTGCCAGCAGCTTAGGCGCAGCGGGGGCCCAGCTGAACACCGGGGAGCTGTTTTTT. This gives the protein CASSLGAAGAQLNTGELFF.

This clone was picked up one time. The CDR3 DNA reads TGCGCCAGCAGCTTGGCGCTGCTAAATGAAAAACTGTTTTTT. Protein: CASSLALLNEKLFF. The J gene is TRBJ1-4, the V gene TRBV5-1; no clear D. Between the trimmed V and J ends, which lost 0 bases and 5 bases, there was a span of 8 bases. Germline V gives CDR1 SGHRS, CDR2 YFSETQ. The CDR3 has 14 amino acids.

The rearrangement uses TRBV28 and TRBJ1-2; 7 nucleotides line up with TRBD1. V trimming: 4 bases; J trimming: 3 bases; junction bases outside the gene matches: 5. This CDR3 has 14 residues. CDR1 and CDR2 (germline): MDHEN, SYDVKM. CDR3 sequence: CASSSQGGYYGYTF. CDR3 in DNA: TGTGCCAGCAGTTCCCAAGGGGGCTACTATGGCTACACCTTC.

Points on this clone: Other nucleotide sequences in the sample specify the same CDR3. The chain is built from TRBV6-5 and TRBJ1-1; unclear D gene. Between the trimmed V and J ends, which lost 2 bases and 4 bases, there was a span of 2 bases. CDR1 MNHEY and CDR2 SVGAGI come from the germline V gene. This CDR3 has 11 amino acids. The CDR3 nucleotides are TGTGCCAGCAGTTACGGCACTGAAGCTTTCTTT. This gives the protein CASSYGTEAFF.

This clone was detected a few times. The chain is built from TRBV6-5 and TRBJ2-2; tentative D call: TRBD1 (5 bases). The V end was cut by 10 bases, the J end by 1 base, with 13 bases between. The CDR3 extends over 14 amino acids. Germline V gives CDR1 MNHEY, CDR2 SVGAGI. CDR3 coding DNA: TGTGCCACCAGGATTCAGGGGAACACCGGGGAGCTGTTTTTT. Protein product: CATRIQGNTGELFF.

The rearrangement joins TRBV28 to TRBJ2-1, with TRBD2 matching 9 bases. The CDR3 is made up of 14 amino acids. Germline V gene lookup returns CDR1 MDHEN and CDR2 SYDVKM. V lost 2 bases, J lost 5 bases, and 1 base stayed unmatched. This CDR3 reads CASSLAGGDNEQFF. The CDR3 region has the DNA TGTGCCAGCAGTTTAGCGGGGGGGGACAATGAGCAGTTCTTC. The variable domain in full, completed from reference TRBV28 and TRBJ2-1, reads DVKVTQSSRYLVKRTGEKVFLECVQDMDHENMFWYRQDPGLGLRLIYFSYDVKMKEKGDIPEGYSVSREKKERFSLILESASTNQTSMYLCASSLAGGDNEQFFGPGTRLTVL.

This chain connects TRBV6-5 to TRBJ2-2; possibly TRBD2 for D (5 bases). The CDR3 has 15 residues. Looked up from germline, CDR1 is MNHEY and CDR2 is SVGAGI. V shed 6 bases and J shed 1 base, with 12 bases lying between them. The CDR3 bases are TGTGCCAGCAGCCCGCAAGGACTGAACACCGGGGAGCTGTTTTTT. Amino acid sequence: CASSPQGLNTGELFF.

The rearrangement uses TRBV19 and TRBJ1-4; D possibly corresponds to TRBD1 (5 bases). The V gene lost 3 bases and the J gene lost 7 bases, with 12 bases spanning the gap. The CDR3 covers 14 residues. CDR1 and CDR2 from the germline V gene are LNHDA and SQIVND (reference sequence). The CDR3 DNA sequence: TGTGCCAGTAGTATTGGGACTCGCAGTGAAAAACTGTTTTTT. It specifies CASSIGTRSEKLFF.

V and J are TRBV11-2 and TRBJ2-3; D is perhaps TRBD2 (6 bases). The CDR3 spans 16 residues. CDR1 and CDR2 (germline): SGHAT, FQNNGV. Trimming stripped 5 bases from V and 4 bases from J, with 19 bases between. The CDR3 DNA is TGTGCCAGCAGCCCCGGGACTCACACACGGGCAGATACGCAGTATTTT. As protein: CASSPGTHTRADTQYF.

This rearrangement joins TRBV5-1 to TRBJ1-6; D remains ambiguous. The CDR3 is made up of 15 amino acids. Germline CDR1 is SGHRS and CDR2 is YFSETQ. The V end lost 3 bases, the J end lost 7 bases, and 14 bases lay between the germline ends. The CDR3 DNA follows: TGCGCCAGCAGCTACCAGGAGAACTGGAATTCACCCCTCCACTTT. Its translation is CASSYQENWNSPLHF. The whole variable domain, filled in from reference TRBV5-1 and TRBJ1-6, reads KAGVTQTPRYLIKTRGQQVTLSCSPISGHRSVSWYQQTPGQGLQFLFEYFSETQRNKGNFPGRFSGRQFSNSRSEMNVSTLELGDSALYLCASSYQENWNSPLHFGNGTRLTVT.

This rearrangement joins TRBV6-1 to TRBJ2-6, with 7 bases that match TRBD1. This CDR3 region has 20 residues. J lost 0 bases, V lost 4 bases, and 15 bases had no gene match. The germline V gene has CDR1 MNHNS and CDR2 SASEGT. The CDR3 sequence is CASSANPRDRINSGANVLTF. CDR3 bases: TGTGCCAGCAGTGCAAACCCTCGGGACAGAATAAACTCTGGGGCCAACGTCCTGACTTTC.

This clone was seen once. The chain recombines TRBV27 with TRBJ2-5; the match to TRBD1 covers 9 bases. Trimming at V came to 4 bases and at J to 4 bases, leaving 1 base not matched to a gene. Germline values: CDR1 MNHEY, CDR2 SMNVEV (reference sequence). The CDR3 loop spans 13 amino acids. CDR3 amino acids: CASSYRGRETQYF. The CDR3 nucleotides read TGTGCCAGCAGTTACAGGGGGCGAGAGACCCAGTACTTC.